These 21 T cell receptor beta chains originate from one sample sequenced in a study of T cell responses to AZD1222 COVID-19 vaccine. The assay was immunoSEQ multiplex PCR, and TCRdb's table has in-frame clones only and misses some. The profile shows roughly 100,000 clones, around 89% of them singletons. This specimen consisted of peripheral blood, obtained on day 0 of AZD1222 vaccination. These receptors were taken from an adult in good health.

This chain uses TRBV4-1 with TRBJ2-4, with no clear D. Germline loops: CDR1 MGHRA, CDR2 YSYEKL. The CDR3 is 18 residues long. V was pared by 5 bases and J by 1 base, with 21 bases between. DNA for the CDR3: TGCGCCAGCAGCGAGTTAGGGATTGAACCTTTTGCCAAAAACATTCAGTACTTC. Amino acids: CASSELGIEPFAKNIQYF.

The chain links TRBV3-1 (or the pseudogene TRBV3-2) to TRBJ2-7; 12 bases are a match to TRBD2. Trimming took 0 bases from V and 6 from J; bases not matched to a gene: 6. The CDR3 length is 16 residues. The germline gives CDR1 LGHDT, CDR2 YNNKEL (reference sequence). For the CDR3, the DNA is TGTGCCAGCAGCCAAGAACTGCTAGCGGGGGGGCGCGAGCAGTACTTC. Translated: CASSQELLAGGREQYF.

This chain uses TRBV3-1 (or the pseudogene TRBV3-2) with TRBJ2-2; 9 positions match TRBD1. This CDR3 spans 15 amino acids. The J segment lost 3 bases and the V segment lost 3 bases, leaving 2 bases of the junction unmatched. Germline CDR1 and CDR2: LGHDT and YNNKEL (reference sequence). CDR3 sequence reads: CASSQGQGYTGELFF. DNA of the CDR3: TGTGCCAGCAGCCAGGGACAGGGCTACACCGGGGAGCTGTTTTTT.

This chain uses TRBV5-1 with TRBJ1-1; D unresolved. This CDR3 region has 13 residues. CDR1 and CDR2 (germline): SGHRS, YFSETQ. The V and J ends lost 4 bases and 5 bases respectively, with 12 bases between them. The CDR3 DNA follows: TGCGCCAGCAGCCAAATTAGTCAGACTGAAGCTTTCTTT. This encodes CASSQISQTEAFF.

The CDR3 loop is CASSHLIAGVNEQYF. CDR3 sequence (DNA): TGTGCCAGCAGTCATCTTATAGCGGGAGTGAACGAGCAGTACTTC. The chain joins TRBV6-2 or TRBV6-3 to TRBJ2-7, with 9 nucleotides matching TRBD2. Germline CDR1 is MNHEY and CDR2 is SVGEGT. The CDR3 extends over 15 amino acids. The V and J ends lost 5 bases and 5 bases, in that order; junction bases with no gene match: 10.

The CDR3 reads CASSYRRVDNEKLFF. In DNA, the CDR3 is TGTGCCAGCAGTTACCGCCGGGTTGATAATGAAAAACTGTTTTTT. The chain links TRBV6-2 or TRBV6-3 to TRBJ1-4; D remains unclear. This CDR3 region has 15 residues. Trimming removed 2 bases from V and 4 bases from J, with 11 bases in between. CDR1 is MNHEY and CDR2 is SVGEGT in the germline V gene.

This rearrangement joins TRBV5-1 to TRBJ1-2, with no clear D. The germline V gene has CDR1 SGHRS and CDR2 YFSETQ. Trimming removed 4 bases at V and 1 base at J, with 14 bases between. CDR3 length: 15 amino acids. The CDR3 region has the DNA TGCGCCAGCAGCCCCACCGGGCCTGATAACTATGGCTACACCTTC. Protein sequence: CASSPTGPDNYGYTF.

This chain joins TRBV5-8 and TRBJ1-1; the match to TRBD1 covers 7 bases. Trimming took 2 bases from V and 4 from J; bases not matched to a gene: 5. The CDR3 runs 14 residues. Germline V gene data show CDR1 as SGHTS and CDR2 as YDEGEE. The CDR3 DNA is TGTGCCAGCAGCTTCACAGGGGCGAGCACTGAAGCTTTCTTT. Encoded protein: CASSFTGASTEAFF.

In DNA form, the CDR3 reads TGTGCCAGCAGCTTAGGCGGGGCGGACCTGGGCGAGCAGTTCTTC. Translating gives CASSLGGADLGEQFF. The rearrangement joins TRBV7-9 to TRBJ2-1; D is possibly TRBD2 (6 bases). The CDR3 consists of 15 residues. Germline V gene lookup returns CDR1 SEHNR and CDR2 FQNEAQ (reference sequence). Trimming removed 1 base from V and 10 bases from J, with 17 bases in between.

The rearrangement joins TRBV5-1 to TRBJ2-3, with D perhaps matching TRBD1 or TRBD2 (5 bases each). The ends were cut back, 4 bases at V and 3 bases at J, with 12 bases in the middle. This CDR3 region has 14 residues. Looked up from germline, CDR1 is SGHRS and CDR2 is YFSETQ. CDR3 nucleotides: TGCGCCAGCAGCCCCGGGACCGTTACAGATACGCAGTATTTT. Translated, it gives CASSPGTVTDTQYF.

As DNA, the CDR3 is TGTGCCAGCAGCCAAGGGACAGTAACCCCGGATGATGGCTACACCTTC. Protein product: CASSQGTVTPDDGYTF. The chain links TRBV3-1 (or the pseudogene TRBV3-2) to TRBJ1-2; weak D call: TRBD1 (6 bases). The CDR3 has 16 amino acids. The V end was cut by 1 base, the J end by 6 bases, with 18 bases between. Germline-derived CDR1 and CDR2 are LGHDT and YNNKEL (reference sequence).

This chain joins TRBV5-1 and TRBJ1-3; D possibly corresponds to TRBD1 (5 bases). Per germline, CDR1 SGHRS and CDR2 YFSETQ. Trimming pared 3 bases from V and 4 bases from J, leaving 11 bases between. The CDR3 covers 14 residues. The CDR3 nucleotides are TGCGCCAGCAGCTACTGGGGCCTCGGAAACACCATATATTTT. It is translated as CASSYWGLGNTIYF.

The CDR3 region has the DNA TGTGCCAGCAGCCAATTATCCGGAAACACCATATATTTT. Translation gives CASSQLSGNTIYF. J is TRBJ1-3 and V is TRBV3-1 (or the pseudogene TRBV3-2); unclear D gene. Trimming shortened V by 2 bases and J by 4 bases, and 6 bases separated the two germline ends. Germline-derived CDR1 and CDR2 are LGHDT and YNNKEL (reference sequence). The CDR3 is 13 amino acids.

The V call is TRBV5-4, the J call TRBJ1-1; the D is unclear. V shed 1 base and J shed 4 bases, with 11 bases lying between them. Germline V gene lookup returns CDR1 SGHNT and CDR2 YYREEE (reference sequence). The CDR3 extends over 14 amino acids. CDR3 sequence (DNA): TGTGCCAGCAGCTTGCAGGAAATGCTCACTGAAGCTTTCTTT. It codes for CASSLQEMLTEAFF.

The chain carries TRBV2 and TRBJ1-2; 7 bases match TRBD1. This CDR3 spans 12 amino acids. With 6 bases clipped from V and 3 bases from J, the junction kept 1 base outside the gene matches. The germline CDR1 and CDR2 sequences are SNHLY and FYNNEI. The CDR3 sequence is CASSQGDYGYTF. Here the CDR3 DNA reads TGTGCCAGCAGCCAGGGGGACTATGGCTACACCTTC.

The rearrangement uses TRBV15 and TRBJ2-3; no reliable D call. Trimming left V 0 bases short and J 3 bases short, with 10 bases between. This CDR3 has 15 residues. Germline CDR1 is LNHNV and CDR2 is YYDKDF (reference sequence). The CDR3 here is CATSREVVATDTQYF. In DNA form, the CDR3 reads TGTGCCACCAGCAGAGAGGTGGTGGCAACAGATACGCAGTATTTT. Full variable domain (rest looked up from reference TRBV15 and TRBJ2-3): DAMVIQNPRYQVTQFGKPVTLSCSQTLNHNVMYWYQQKSSQAPKLLFHYYDKDFNNEADTPDNFQSRRPNTSFCFLDIRSPGLGDTAMYLCATSREVVATDTQYFGPGTRLTVL.

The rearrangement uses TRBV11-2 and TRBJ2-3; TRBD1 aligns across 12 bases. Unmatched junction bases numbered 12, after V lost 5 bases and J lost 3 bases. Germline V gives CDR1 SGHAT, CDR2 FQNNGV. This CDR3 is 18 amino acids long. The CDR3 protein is CASSPGQGALTRTDTQYF. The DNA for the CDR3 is TGTGCCAGCAGCCCGGGACAGGGGGCGTTGACTCGGACAGATACGCAGTATTTT. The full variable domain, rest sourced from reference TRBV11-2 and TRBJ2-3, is EAGVAQSPRYKIIEKRQSVAFWCNPISGHATLYWYQQILGQGPKLLIQFQNNGVVDDSQLPKDRFSAERLKGVDSTLKIQPAKLEDSAVYLCASSPGQGALTRTDTQYFGPGTRLTVL.

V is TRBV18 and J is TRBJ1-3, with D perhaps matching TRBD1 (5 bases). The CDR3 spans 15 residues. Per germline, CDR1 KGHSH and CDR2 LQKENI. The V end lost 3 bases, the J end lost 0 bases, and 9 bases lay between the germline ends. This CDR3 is CASSPTGLSGNTIYF. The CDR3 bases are TGTGCCAGCTCACCGACGGGACTCTCTGGAAACACCATATATTTT. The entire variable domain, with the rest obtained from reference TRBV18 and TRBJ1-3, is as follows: NAGVMQNPRHLVRRRGQEARLRCSPMKGHSHVYWYRQLPEEGLKFMVYLQKENIIDESGMPKERFSAEFPKEGPSILRIQQVVRGDSAAYFCASSPTGLSGNTIYFGEGSWLTVV.

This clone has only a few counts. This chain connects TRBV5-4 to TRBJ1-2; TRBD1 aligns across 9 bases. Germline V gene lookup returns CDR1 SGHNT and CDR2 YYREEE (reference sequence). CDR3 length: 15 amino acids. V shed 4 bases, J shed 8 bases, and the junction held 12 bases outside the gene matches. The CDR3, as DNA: TGTGCCAGCAGCCCGGGTTTACAGGGGGCAGGGGGCTACACCTTC. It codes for CASSPGLQGAGGYTF.

Here the CDR3 DNA reads TGTGCCAGCAGCCTAAGGTCATATAGGACAACTGATCCGGTTTCACCCCTCCACTTT. This codes for CASSLRSYRTTDPVSPLHF. The gene calls are TRBV5-5 and TRBJ1-6; weak D call: TRBD1 (5 bases). The CDR3 length is 19 residues. Trimming pared 4 bases from V and 9 bases from J, leaving 29 bases between. CDR1 SGHKS and CDR2 YYEKEE come from the germline V gene (reference sequence). Complete variable domain (other parts from reference TRBV5-5 and TRBJ1-6): DAGVTQSPTHLIKTRGQQVTLRCSPISGHKSVSWYQQVLGQGPQFIFQYYEKEERGRGNFPDRFSARQFPNYSSELNVNALLLGDSALYLCASSLRSYRTTDPVSPLHFGNGTRLTVT.

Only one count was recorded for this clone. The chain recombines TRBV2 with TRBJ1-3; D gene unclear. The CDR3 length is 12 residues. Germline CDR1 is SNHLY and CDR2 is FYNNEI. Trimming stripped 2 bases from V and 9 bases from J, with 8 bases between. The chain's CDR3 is CASSEFPSTIYF. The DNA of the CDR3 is TGTGCCAGCAGTGAATTCCCGAGCACCATATATTTT.